The TCR beta chain under discussion was sequenced for a study of blood T cells in healthy people across ages (dated by TCRdb to between 2014 and 2017). Turning to the overall study: In model experiments, template switching captured about one uniquely barcoded TCR beta cDNA molecule for every two T cells. Two additional independent replicas of 1 million unique cDNA reads from the same blood draw were analyzed for two donors (one aged 18 to 29 and one aged 80 or older). Age-related changes in TCR beta repertoire diversity were measured in the study by deep sequencing normalized with unique cDNA molecular identifiers. The donors were split into four age groups: young (average around 15 years), middle-aged (about 40), aged (over 55) and long-lived (roughly 77). To avoid experimental bias, donors of different ages were distributed randomly across sequencing lanes. Beyond this particular receptor, the publication reports: Compared with the aged group, more naive CD4+ T cells, fewer expanded clones and increased TCR diversity were shown by the long-lived group, suggesting age selection. Estimates of total diversity based on one million sequenced T cells were regarded as lower bounds and as underestimates. Because profiling used bulk unsorted PBMCs, naive and antigen-experienced compartments could not be compared conclusively. As age increased, observed TCR beta diversity per million T cells dropped in a roughly linear way, and a significant reduction was already evident by age 40. A strong correlation was found between observed TCR beta diversity and the percentage of naive T cells measured by flow cytometry. The CMV infection status of donors was not known, potentially confounding age-related changes in expanded clonotypes.

About this clonotype: Its antigen target is currently unknown. Being one base from a much bigger clone, this may be a read error.

Libraries were prepared through 5' RACE. Sequencing took place on an Illumina HiSeq 2500. The second PCR ran for roughly 7 to 11 cycles and used a J-beta primer mix along with a sample-barcoded 5' primer. A unique molecular identifier was introduced onto each TCR beta cDNA molecule by a template-switch 5' adaptor carrying 12 random nucleotides. Each sample yielded at least 2.5 million CDR3-containing paired-end reads. First-strand cDNA was synthesized from all RNA with the Mint cDNA synthesis kit, primed by a TRBC-specific oligonucleotide. Following uracil-DNA glycosylase treatment, a first 18-cycle PCR with universal primers M1SS and BC2_uni_R was performed on all cDNA. As for the authors' bioinformatics: Each sample was normalized by randomly selecting 1 million high-quality reads, each carrying a distinct molecular identifier. Reads sharing molecular identifiers were discarded rather than binned into consensus sequences. CDR3 identification, clonotype clustering and error correction used MiTCR with a Q25 quality threshold and the strictest error-elimination algorithm. A nonparametric unseen species model using Euler transformation provided a lower-bound estimate of total TCR beta diversity. Using fastp at Q25 and MiXCR, TCRdb reprocessed the public reads and kept productive beta chains. Rows merge per CDR3 protein into single entries with the most common DNA and genes. TCRdb, rather than the study authors, made the V and J calls. The sample has about 770,000 distinct CDR3 sequences on record, under 45% of them singletons. The ten largest account for roughly a fifth of the sample.

The CDR3 measures 14 amino acids from cysteine to phenylalanine. The entry retains the CDR3 DNA only, 42 bases that are in frame from base 1. The germline V gene yields ENHRY for CDR1 and SYGVKD for CDR2. A distance of 22 bases separates the germline ends of V and J, which lose 4 bases and 12 bases respectively. The donors were roughly 39 Caucasian individuals from Russia, aged 6 to 90 years, who were systemically healthy. Approximately 9.3 milliliters of peripheral blood were drawn from each donor into EDTA-treated Vacutainer tubes. PBMCs were isolated by Ficoll-Paque density-gradient centrifugation, with at least 6 million obtained per sample. Trizol reagent was used to extract total RNA from the PBMCs, yielding at least 6 micrograms per sample. Naive CD45RAhigh/CD27high T cell percentages were measured by flow cytometry on a PBMC aliquot from every donor.

The sequence came from a man aged 60 to 69 in good health. The sequencing input was blood. Recombination linked TRBV10-3 to TRBJ2-7; tentative D gene TRBD1, with 5 bases matching. The DNA sequence is as follows: TGTGCCATCAGTGGACTGGTGGGGCAAGAGACCCGGTACTTC. Its amino acids are CAISGLVGQETRYF.